These T cell receptor beta chains were read from a single sample in a study of T cell responses to AZD1222 COVID-19 vaccine. Method: immunoSEQ multiplex PCR; TCRdb's copy keeps in-frame clones and lacks some. In the table there are 130,000 or so clones, about 90% of which are singletons. The sequences come from peripheral blood, collected on day 0 of AZD1222 vaccination. The origin of the receptors is an adult in good health. CDR3s include the opening cysteine and the closing phenylalanine or tryptophan. A D gene is named only where the DNA matches it firmly. Rows may omit the clone size; those that give it use once, few, many or a size class.

TRBJ1-1,.,.,TRBV19,TGTGCCAGTACTTTCCCCGGGATACCCGAAGCTTTCTTT,CASTFPGIPEAFF
TRBJ2-4,.,.,TRBV9,TGTGCCAGCAGCCCACAGGGACTCCCCCCCATTCAGTACTTC,CASSPQGLPPIQYF
TRBJ1-1,TRBD1,.,TRBV27,TGTGCCAGCAGGGCCCCCTGGGACAGGGGAGCCACTGAAGCTTTCTTT,CASRAPWDRGATEAFF
TRBJ2-5,.,.,TRBV11-2,TGTGCCAGCGCCGAGGGAAGGTCCACTCAAGAGACCCAGTACTTC,CASAEGRSTQETQYF
TRBJ2-3,TRBD2,.,TRBV6-4,TGTGCCAGCGGGAGTTTGGCGGGAGGGCCAACAGATACGCAGTATTTT,CASGSLAGGPTDTQYF
TRBJ1-5,.,.,TRBV7-9,TGTGCCAGCAGCCGGGACGGATATAGCAATCAGCCCCAGCATTTT,CASSRDGYSNQPQHF
TRBJ2-7,.,.,TRBV3-1/TRBV3-2,TGTGCCAGCAGCCGTGGCAGGTCCTACGAGCAGTACTTC,CASSRGRSYEQYF
TRBJ1-1,TRBD1,.,TRBV5-1,TGCGCCAGCAGCTTGTGGGACAGCGGGACTGAAGCTTTCTTT,CASSLWDSGTEAFF
TRBJ1-3,.,.,TRBV14,TGTGCCAGCAGCCAAGATTACCCCTCCCTACGCCGTGGCACCATATATTTT,CASSQDYPSLRRGTIYF
TRBJ1-5,TRBD1,.,TRBV30,TGTGCCTGGAGGTCTACAGGGGGCGCGGATCAGCCCCAGCATTTT,CAWRSTGGADQPQHF
TRBJ2-1,.,.,TRBV19,TGTGCCAGTAGTATAAGGTGGCAGGGCTCCAATGAGCAGTTCTTC,CASSIRWQGSNEQFF
TRBJ1-2,TRBD1,.,TRBV19,TGTGCCAGTATCCCCACGGACAGGAACTATGGCTACACCTTC,CASIPTDRNYGYTF
TRBJ2-5,.,.,TRBV30,TGTGCCGCCCGACAGTCAGAGACCCAGTACTTC,CAARQSETQYF
TRBJ1-1,.,.,TRBV29-1,TGCAGCGCATTAGGTAACAGGAGGGCTTTCTTT,CSALGNRRAFF
TRBJ2-7,TRBD2,.,TRBV11-3,TGTGCCAGCAGCGACGGGACTACGACCGAGCAGTACTTC,CASSDGTTTEQYF
TRBJ1-6,TRBD1,once,TRBV11-2,TGTGCCAGCAGCTTACGGCCCGGGACAGCTATTAATTCACCCCTCCACTTT,CASSLRPGTAINSPLHF
TRBJ2-3,.,once,TRBV4-1,TGCGCCAGCAGCCACTCAGGGACAGATACGCAGTATTTT,CASSHSGTDTQYF
TRBJ2-7,.,.,TRBV5-5,TGTGCCAGCAGCTTGGAACTGGGTCGGGAGTACTTC,CASSLELGREYF
TRBJ2-1,TRBD1,.,TRBV19,TGTGCCAGTAGTTACAGGGGGATACCCTACAATGAGCAGTTCTTC,CASSYRGIPYNEQFF
TRBJ2-7,.,.,TRBV27,TGTGCCAGCAGTTTATATTGGGACACCTCCTACGAGCAGTACTTC,CASSLYWDTSYEQYF
TRBJ1-2,.,.,TRBV3-1/TRBV3-2,TGTGCCAGCAGCCAAGGGAGGACTCTCGGGTATGGCTACACCTTC,CASSQGRTLGYGYTF
TRBJ2-5,TRBD1,.,TRBV7-9,TGTGCCAGCAGCTCCGGGACAGTAGATTTAGGGACCCAGTACTTC,CASSSGTVDLGTQYF
TRBJ1-1,.,.,TRBV6-1,TGTGCCAGCAGTGACAGGGAGTCCACTGAAGCTTTCTTT,CASSDRESTEAFF
TRBJ2-7,.,.,TRBV7-9,TGTGCCAGCAGCGCTACTGGGACCGCGAGCTCCTACGAGCAGTACTTC,CASSATGTASSYEQYF
TRBJ2-7,TRBD2,.,TRBV15,TGTGCCACCAGCAGAGATCGGGGGGCCTACGAGCAGTACTTC,CATSRDRGAYEQYF
TRBJ1-1,.,.,TRBV18,TGTGCCAGCTCATTGAACTCCGGGATTCCCGGCTCTGACACTGAAGCTTTCTTT,CASSLNSGIPGSDTEAFF
TRBJ2-6,.,.,TRBV28,TGTGCCAGCAAGTACCGGGACGGTAGCTCTGGGGCCAACGTCCTGACTTTC,CASKYRDGSSGANVLTF
TRBJ1-6,.,.,TRBV9,TGTGCCAGCAGCGTAGTAGGGGACCGTTCACCCCTCCACTTT,CASSVVGDRSPLHF
TRBJ1-2,.,.,TRBV5-4,TGTGCCAGCAGCTACAACAGGGTAAATGGCTACACCTTC,CASSYNRVNGYTF
TRBJ2-1,.,.,TRBV9,TGTGCCAGCAGCGTAGGAGGATCCTTTTTCAATGAGCAGTTCTTC,CASSVGGSFFNEQFF
TRBJ2-3,.,.,TRBV9,TGTGCCAGCAGCGTTTACGACACAGATACGCAGTATTTT,CASSVYDTDTQYF
TRBJ1-1,.,.,TRBV9,TGTGCCAGCAGCGTAGACCACCGTGGGCCTGAAGCTTTCTTT,CASSVDHRGPEAFF
TRBJ2-7,.,.,TRBV5-4,TGTGCCAGCAGCCTCGAGACAGTAGGGGCTCGCGAGCAGTACTTC,CASSLETVGAREQYF
TRBJ1-1,.,.,TRBV19,TGTGCCAGTAGTATAGATTGGGTCGGCACTGAAGCTTTCTTT,CASSIDWVGTEAFF
TRBJ2-1,.,.,TRBV5-1,TGCGCCAGCAGCTTGGAGGGGGGTCAGGTCAACGATGAGCAGTTCTTC,CASSLEGGQVNDEQFF
TRBJ1-2,.,.,TRBV29-1,TGCAGCGCTCGAGTCCCCTACTATGGCTACACCTTC,CSARVPYYGYTF
TRBJ1-4,.,.,TRBV18,TGTGCCAGCTCACCATCCGTCGGCGAACGGTATGAAAAACTGTTTTTT,CASSPSVGERYEKLFF
TRBJ1-2,.,.,TRBV7-8,TGTGCCAGCAGCCCGGGAGCACAACTCTATGGCTACACCTTC,CASSPGAQLYGYTF
TRBJ1-6,.,.,TRBV3-1/TRBV3-2,TGTGCCAGCAGCCAATACGGGACGGCAGATAATTCACCCCTCCACTTT,CASSQYGTADNSPLHF
TRBJ2-7,TRBD1,once,TRBV7-9,TGTGCCAGCAGCCCACCAGGACAGGGGCCGCCCTACGAGCAGTACTTC,CASSPPGQGPPYEQYF
TRBJ1-1,TRBD1,.,TRBV9,TGTGCCAGCAGCGTGACAGGGTCGAACAGAGAAGCTTTCTTT,CASSVTGSNREAFF
TRBJ1-5,.,once,TRBV19,TGTGCCAGTAGTCCAAAGGACTTTTACGGGAATCAGCCCCAGCATTTT,CASSPKDFYGNQPQHF
TRBJ1-5,.,.,TRBV12-3/TRBV12-4,TGTGCCAGCAGTTTCGAGGGCGGGCAGCCCCAGCATTTT,CASSFEGGQPQHF
TRBJ1-3,TRBD1,.,TRBV19,TGTGCCAGTAGTCAAGGCCCCGGGACAGATGGAAACACCATATATTTT,CASSQGPGTDGNTIYF
TRBJ1-2,TRBD1,.,TRBV27,TGTGCCAGCAGTTCAAACAGGGGGCTGACCTTC,CASSSNRGLTF
TRBJ2-6,.,.,TRBV3-1/TRBV3-2,TGTGCCAGTTCGGAGGGCCAGGGGGCCAACGTCCTGACTTTC,CASSEGQGANVLTF
TRBJ1-5,TRBD1,.,TRBV6-5,TGTGCCAGCAGTTATTCAGGGGGCGATCAGCCCCAGCATTTT,CASSYSGGDQPQHF
TRBJ2-2,.,.,TRBV5-4,TGTGCCAGCAGCAGGAAGGGGGAGCTGTTTTTT,CASSRKGELFF
TRBJ2-5,TRBD2,.,TRBV6-2/TRBV6-3,TGTGCCAGCAGTCGGACTAGCGGGAGTCAAGAGACCCAGTACTTC,CASSRTSGSQETQYF
TRBJ1-2,.,.,TRBV5-1,TGCGCCAGCAGCCAAGGACGGAGACCTAACTATGGCTACACCTTC,CASSQGRRPNYGYTF
TRBJ2-1,.,.,TRBV5-1,TGCGCCAGCAGCTTGGGACGGGCCGACAATGAGCAGTTCTTC,CASSLGRADNEQFF
TRBJ1-3,TRBD1,once,TRBV13,TGTGCCAGCAGCGGGGCCGGGACAGCGACTGGAAACACCATATATTTT,CASSGAGTATGNTIYF
TRBJ2-3,.,.,TRBV20-1,TGCAGTGCAAGAATCACAGATACGCAGTATTTT,CSARITDTQYF
TRBJ2-3,TRBD2,.,TRBV30,TGTGCCTGGAGCGGGGGAGGGGTCACGCAGTATTTT,CAWSGGGVTQYF
TRBJ1-5,.,.,TRBV19,TGTGCCAGTAGTAGCCCGGGACACGAGCGATTTTATAGCAATCAGCCCCAGCATTTT,CASSSPGHERFYSNQPQHF
TRBJ1-2,.,.,TRBV4-1,TGCGCCAGCAGCCAAGATTGGGGGAGGGAGGGCTACACCTTC,CASSQDWGREGYTF
TRBJ2-7,TRBD2,.,TRBV28,TGTGCCAGCAGTTTATCGAGGGGACTATACTTC,CASSLSRGLYF
TRBJ2-7,TRBD1,few,TRBV3-1/TRBV3-2,TGTGCCAGCAGCCGCCGGGACAGGGGGTGGGAGCAGTACTTC,CASSRRDRGWEQYF